Below are 7 T cell receptor beta chains sequenced from a single sample in a study of shared clonotypes between healthy human individuals. This table comes from immunoSEQ multiplex PCR, and its TCRdb copy is limited to in-frame clones, with some not included. This table holds more than 2,000,000 clones, just over 90% found once. The sample taken for sequencing was naive CD4+ T cells sorted from blood. Subset specified: CD45RA+ positively selected. These receptors were collected from a man aged 18 to 29 in good health.

The chain uses TRBV7-8 and TRBJ2-2; D gene unclear. Germline V lookup: CDR1 SGHVS, CDR2 FQNEAQ. Deletions cut 1 base from V and 2 bases from J, with 11 bases between. This CDR3 has 16 residues. The CDR3 DNA sequence: TGTGCCAGCAGCTTAGGTGGCTCTTATAACACCGGGGAGCTGTTTTTT. Protein sequence: CASSLGGSYNTGELFF.

On this clone itself: At the DNA level, this CDR3 is encoded by other sequences in the same sample as well. V is TRBV6-5 and J is TRBJ1-1; D may be TRBD1 (5 bases). Germline loops: CDR1 MNHEY, CDR2 SVGAGI. The CDR3 length is 13 residues. Between the trimmed V and J ends, which lost 7 bases and 4 bases, there was a span of 13 bases. The CDR3 reads CASNRGPGTEAFF. The CDR3 nucleotides are TGTGCCAGCAATAGGGGTCCCGGCACTGAAGCTTTCTTT.

The V gene is TRBV5-6, the J gene TRBJ1-1; the D is unclear. The CDR3 loop spans 15 amino acids. Trimming took off 4 bases at V and 6 bases at J, with 19 bases between the two ends. Germline V gives CDR1 SGHDT, CDR2 YYEEEE. The CDR3 nucleotides are TGTGCCAGCAGCATGACGGGATTAAACCCCGCTGAAGCTTTCTTT. It specifies CASSMTGLNPAEAFF.

The rearrangement links TRBV12-5 to TRBJ2-7, with TRBD2 identical over 12 bases. Germline assignment: CDR1 LGHNT and CDR2 FRNRAP. The J segment lost 0 bases and the V segment lost 2 bases, leaving 8 bases of the junction unmatched. The CDR3 extends over 18 amino acids. The DNA for the CDR3 is TGTGCTAGTGGTTTGACGACGAAGACTAGCGGGAGCTCCTACGAGCAGTACTTC. It translates to CASGLTTKTSGSSYEQYF.

This chain links TRBV6-5 with TRBJ1-5, with D tentatively TRBD1 (5 bases). V was cut by 5 bases and J by 3 bases, with 11 bases left in between. Per the germline V gene, CDR1 is MNHEY and CDR2 is SVGAGI. The CDR3 is 14 amino acids. The CDR3, as DNA: TGTGCCAGCAGTGAACAGGATTTCAATCAGCCCCAGCATTTT. Translation gives CASSEQDFNQPQHF.

CDR3 sequence: CASSQDRSRYEQYF. DNA of the CDR3: TGTGCCAGCAGCCAGGACAGATCCCGATACGAGCAGTACTTC. The chain recombines TRBV2 with TRBJ2-7; TRBD1 might be the D (6 bases). Germline V gene sequence: CDR1 SNHLY, CDR2 FYNNEI. This CDR3 is 14 amino acids long. Trimming left V 6 bases short and J 4 bases short, with 16 bases between. The variable domain in full, with the rest retrieved from reference TRBV2 and TRBJ2-7, is EPEVTQTPSHQVTQMGQEVILRCVPISNHLYFYWYRQILGQKVEFLVSFYNNEISEKSEIFDDQFSVERPDGSNFTLKIRSTKLEDSAMYFCASSQDRSRYEQYFGPGTRLTVT.

The chain links TRBV10-3 to TRBJ1-5; 9 nucleotides align to TRBD1. This CDR3 is built from 15 residues. Germline V gene data show CDR1 as ENHRY and CDR2 as SYGVKD. V dropped 5 bases and J dropped 10; count of bases not matched to a gene: 12. The DNA of the CDR3 is TGTGCCATCAGTCCCACAGGGGGCGCTACTCCCCCCCAGCATTTT. This codes for CAISPTGGATPPQHF.